This T cell receptor (beta chain) was observed in a study of blood T cell repertoires in COVID-19. Across the whole study: Sample material is recorded as cDNA or gDNA derived from T cells, B-cell-depleted T cells, or PBMCs.

In the original analysis: The authors estimated nucleated cell counts from reference gene primer amplification. Clones were read by immunoSEQ multiplex PCR, and TCRdb kept only the in-frame ones, dropping some. V, J and clone size reflect that table, while D and trimming were determined from the DNA. The sample has 220,000 or so clones; about 85% are singletons. From germline, CDR1 is GTSNPN and CDR2 SVGIG (reference sequence). CDR3 length: 14 amino acids. With 8 bases clipped from V and 8 bases from J, the junction kept 13 bases outside the gene matches. Sequenced: peripheral blood. The chain combines TRBV30 with TRBJ1-3, with 9 bases lining up with TRBD1. This TCR was recovered from a young man with active or convalescent COVID-19. The CDR3 is CARTSGQGTDTIYF. In DNA form, the CDR3 reads TGTGCCCGTACTTCGGGACAGGGCACCGACACCATATATTTT.